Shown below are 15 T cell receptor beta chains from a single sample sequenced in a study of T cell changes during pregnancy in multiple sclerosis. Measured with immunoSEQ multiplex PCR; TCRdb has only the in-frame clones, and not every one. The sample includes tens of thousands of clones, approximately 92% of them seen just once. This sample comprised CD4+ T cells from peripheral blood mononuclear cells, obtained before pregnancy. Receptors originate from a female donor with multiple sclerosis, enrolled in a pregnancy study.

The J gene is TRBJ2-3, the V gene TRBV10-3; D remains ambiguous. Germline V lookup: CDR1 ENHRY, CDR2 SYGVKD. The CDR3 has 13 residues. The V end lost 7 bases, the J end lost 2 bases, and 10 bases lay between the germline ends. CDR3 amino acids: CAIKADSTDTQYF. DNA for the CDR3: TGTGCCATCAAGGCGGATTCCACAGATACGCAGTATTTT.

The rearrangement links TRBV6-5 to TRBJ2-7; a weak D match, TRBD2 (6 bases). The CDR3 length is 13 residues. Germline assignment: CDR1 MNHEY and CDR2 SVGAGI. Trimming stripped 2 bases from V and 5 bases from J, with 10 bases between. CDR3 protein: CASSYGGWNEQYF. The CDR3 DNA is TGTGCCAGCAGTTACGGGGGGTGGAACGAGCAGTACTTC.

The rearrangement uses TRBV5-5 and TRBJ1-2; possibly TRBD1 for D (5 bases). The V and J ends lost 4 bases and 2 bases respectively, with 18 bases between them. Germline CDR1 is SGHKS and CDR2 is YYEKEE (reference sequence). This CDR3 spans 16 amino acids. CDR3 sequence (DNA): TGTGCCAGCAGCCCAAGGACTACACAGGCCAACTATGGCTACACCTTC. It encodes CASSPRTTQANYGYTF.

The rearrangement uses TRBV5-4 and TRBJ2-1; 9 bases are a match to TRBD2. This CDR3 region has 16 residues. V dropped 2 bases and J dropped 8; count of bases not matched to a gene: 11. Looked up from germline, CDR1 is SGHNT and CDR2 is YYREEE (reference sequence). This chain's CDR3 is CASSLTPGLASYEQFF. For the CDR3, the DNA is TGTGCCAGCAGCTTAACTCCGGGACTAGCTAGTTATGAGCAGTTCTTC.

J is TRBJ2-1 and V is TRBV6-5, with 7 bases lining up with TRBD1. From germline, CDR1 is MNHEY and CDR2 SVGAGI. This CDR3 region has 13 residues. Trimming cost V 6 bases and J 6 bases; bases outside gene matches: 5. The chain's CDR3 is CASSYDRVNEQFF. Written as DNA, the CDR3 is TGTGCCAGCAGCTACGACAGGGTCAATGAGCAGTTCTTC.

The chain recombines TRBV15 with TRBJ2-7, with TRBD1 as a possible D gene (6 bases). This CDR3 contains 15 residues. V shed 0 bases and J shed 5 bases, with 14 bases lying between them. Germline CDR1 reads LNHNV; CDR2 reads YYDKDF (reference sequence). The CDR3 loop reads CATSRDIAGDNEQYF. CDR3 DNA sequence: TGTGCCACCAGCAGAGATATCGCAGGGGACAACGAGCAGTACTTC.

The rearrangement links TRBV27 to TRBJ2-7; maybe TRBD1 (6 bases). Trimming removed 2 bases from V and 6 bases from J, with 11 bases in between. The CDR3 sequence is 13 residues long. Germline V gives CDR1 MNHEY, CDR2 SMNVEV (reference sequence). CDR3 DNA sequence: TGTGCCAGCAGTTTAATACAGGGTGCCGAGCAGTACTTC. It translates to CASSLIQGAEQYF.

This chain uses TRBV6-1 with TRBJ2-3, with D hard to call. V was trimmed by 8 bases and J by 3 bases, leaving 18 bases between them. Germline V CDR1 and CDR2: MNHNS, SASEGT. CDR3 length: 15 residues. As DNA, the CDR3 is TGTGCCAGCGAAAGGCGGAGATCCCTTACAGATACGCAGTATTTT. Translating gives CASERRRSLTDTQYF.

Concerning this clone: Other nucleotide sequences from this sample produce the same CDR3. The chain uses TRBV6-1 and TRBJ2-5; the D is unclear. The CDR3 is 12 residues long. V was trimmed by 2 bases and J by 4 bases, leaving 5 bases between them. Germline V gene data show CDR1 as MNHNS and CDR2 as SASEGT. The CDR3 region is CASSETRETQYF. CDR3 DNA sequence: TGTGCCAGCAGTGAAACGCGAGAGACCCAGTACTTC.

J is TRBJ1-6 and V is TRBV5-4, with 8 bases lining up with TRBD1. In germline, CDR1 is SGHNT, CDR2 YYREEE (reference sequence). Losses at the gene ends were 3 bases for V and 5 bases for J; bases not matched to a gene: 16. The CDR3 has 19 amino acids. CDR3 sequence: CASSSGDRGPELNNSPLHF. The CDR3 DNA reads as TGTGCCAGCAGCTCAGGTGACAGGGGCCCCGAATTAAATAATTCACCCCTCCACTTT.

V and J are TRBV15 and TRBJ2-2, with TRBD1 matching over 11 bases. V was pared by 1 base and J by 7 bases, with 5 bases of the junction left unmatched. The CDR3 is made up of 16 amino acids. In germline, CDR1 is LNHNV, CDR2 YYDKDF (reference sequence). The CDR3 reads CATSRGGTGGIGELFF. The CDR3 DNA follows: TGTGCCACCAGCAGAGGGGGGACAGGGGGTATCGGGGAGCTGTTTTTT.

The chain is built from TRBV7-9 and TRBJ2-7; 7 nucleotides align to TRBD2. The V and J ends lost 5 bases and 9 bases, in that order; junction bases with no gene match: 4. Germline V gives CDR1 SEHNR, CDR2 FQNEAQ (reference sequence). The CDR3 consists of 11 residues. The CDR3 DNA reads TGTGCCAGCAGCGCGGGAGTCGGGCAGTACTTC. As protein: CASSAGVGQYF.

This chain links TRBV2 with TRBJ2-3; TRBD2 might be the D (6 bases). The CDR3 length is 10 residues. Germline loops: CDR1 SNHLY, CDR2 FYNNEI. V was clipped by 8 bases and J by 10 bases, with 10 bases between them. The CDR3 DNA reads TGTGCCAGCGGCGGGAATGCGCAGTATTTT. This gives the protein CASGGNAQYF.

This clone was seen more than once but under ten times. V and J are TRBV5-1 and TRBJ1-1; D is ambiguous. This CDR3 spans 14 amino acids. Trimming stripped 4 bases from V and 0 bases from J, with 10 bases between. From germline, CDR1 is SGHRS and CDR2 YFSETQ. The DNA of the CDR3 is TGCGCCAGCAGCCTGACTCAGATGAACACTGAAGCTTTCTTT. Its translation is CASSLTQMNTEAFF.

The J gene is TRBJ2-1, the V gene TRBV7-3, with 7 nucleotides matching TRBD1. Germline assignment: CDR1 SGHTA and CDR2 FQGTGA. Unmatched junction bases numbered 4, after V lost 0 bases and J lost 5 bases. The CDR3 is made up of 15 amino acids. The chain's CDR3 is CASSLTRDSHNEQFF. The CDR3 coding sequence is TGTGCCAGCAGCTTAACGAGGGACAGTCACAATGAGCAGTTCTTC.